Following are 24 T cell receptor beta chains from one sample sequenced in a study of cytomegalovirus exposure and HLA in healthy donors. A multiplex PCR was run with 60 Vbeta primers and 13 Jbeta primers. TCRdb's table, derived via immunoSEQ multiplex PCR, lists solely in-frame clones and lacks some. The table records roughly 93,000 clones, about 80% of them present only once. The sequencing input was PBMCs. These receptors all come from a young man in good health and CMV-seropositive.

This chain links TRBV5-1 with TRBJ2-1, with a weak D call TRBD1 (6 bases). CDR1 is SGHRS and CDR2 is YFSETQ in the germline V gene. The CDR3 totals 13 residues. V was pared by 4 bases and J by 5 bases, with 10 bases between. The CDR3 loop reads CASSLQGDNEQFF. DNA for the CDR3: TGCGCCAGCAGCCTACAGGGTGACAATGAGCAGTTCTTC.

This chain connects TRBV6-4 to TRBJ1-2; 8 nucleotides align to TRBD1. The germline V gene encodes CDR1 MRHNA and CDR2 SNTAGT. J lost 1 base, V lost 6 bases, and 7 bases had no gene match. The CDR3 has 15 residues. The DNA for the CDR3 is TGTGCCAGCAGAGCGGACAGGGAGGGTAACTATGGCTACACCTTC. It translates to CASRADREGNYGYTF.

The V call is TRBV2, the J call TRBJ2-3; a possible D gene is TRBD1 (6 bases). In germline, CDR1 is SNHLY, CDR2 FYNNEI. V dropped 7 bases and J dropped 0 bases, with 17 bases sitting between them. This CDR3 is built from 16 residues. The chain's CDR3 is CASNTGTLHSTDTQYF. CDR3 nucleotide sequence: TGTGCCAGCAATACCGGGACACTCCATAGCACAGATACGCAGTATTTT.

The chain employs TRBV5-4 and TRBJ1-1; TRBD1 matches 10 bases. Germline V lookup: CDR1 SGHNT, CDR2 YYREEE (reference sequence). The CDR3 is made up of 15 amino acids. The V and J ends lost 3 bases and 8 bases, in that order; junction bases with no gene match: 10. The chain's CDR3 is CASSSGVPGQGEAFF. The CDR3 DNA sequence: TGTGCCAGCAGCTCGGGGGTTCCGGGACAGGGGGAAGCTTTCTTT.

The CDR3 coding sequence is TGTGCCAGCAGCAAAGGACAGGGCAGAGAGACCCAGTACTTC. Protein: CASSKGQGRETQYF. This chain links TRBV7-6 with TRBJ2-5; 8 positions agree with TRBD1. There are 14 residues in the CDR3. V shed 5 bases, J shed 4 bases, and the junction held 6 bases outside the gene matches. Per germline, CDR1 SGHVS and CDR2 FNYEAQ.

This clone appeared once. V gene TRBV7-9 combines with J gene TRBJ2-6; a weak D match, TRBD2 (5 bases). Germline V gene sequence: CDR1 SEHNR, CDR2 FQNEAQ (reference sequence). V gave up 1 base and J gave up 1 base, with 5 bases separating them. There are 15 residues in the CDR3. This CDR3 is CASSLGGSGANVLTF. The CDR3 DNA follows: TGTGCCAGCAGCTTAGGAGGGTCTGGGGCCAACGTCCTGACTTTC.

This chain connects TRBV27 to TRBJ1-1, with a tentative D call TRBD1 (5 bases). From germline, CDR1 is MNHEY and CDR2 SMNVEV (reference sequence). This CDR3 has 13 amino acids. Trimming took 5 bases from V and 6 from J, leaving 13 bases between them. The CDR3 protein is CASSLGGRAEAFF. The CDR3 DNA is TGTGCCAGCAGTCTGGGGGGTAGGGCTGAAGCTTTCTTT.

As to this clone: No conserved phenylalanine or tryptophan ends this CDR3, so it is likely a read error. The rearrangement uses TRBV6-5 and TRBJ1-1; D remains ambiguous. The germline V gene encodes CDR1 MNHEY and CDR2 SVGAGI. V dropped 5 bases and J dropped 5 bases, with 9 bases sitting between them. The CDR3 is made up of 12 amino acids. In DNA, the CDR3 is TGTGCCAGCAGTCAGGATAGAACTGAAGCTTTCGTT. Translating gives CASSQDRTEAFV.

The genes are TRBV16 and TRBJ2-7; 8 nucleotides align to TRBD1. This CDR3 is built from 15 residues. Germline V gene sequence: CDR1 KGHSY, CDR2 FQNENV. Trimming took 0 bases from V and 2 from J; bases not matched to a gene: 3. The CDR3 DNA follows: TGTGCCAGCAGCCAATCGACAGGGGTAACCTACGAGCAGTACTTC. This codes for CASSQSTGVTYEQYF.

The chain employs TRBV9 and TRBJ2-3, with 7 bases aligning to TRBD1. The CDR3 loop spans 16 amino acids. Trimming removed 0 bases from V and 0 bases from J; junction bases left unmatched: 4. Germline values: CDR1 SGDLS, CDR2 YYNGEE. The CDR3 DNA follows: TGTGCCAGCAGCGTAGAAGGGGGCTGGAGCACAGATACGCAGTATTTT. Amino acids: CASSVEGGWSTDTQYF.

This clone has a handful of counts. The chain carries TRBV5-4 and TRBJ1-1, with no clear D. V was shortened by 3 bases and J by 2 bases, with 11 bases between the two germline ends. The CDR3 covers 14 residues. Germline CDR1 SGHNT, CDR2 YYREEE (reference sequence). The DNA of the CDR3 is TGTGCCAGCAGCTCATCCTTGAGTAACACTGAAGCTTTCTTT. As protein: CASSSSLSNTEAFF.

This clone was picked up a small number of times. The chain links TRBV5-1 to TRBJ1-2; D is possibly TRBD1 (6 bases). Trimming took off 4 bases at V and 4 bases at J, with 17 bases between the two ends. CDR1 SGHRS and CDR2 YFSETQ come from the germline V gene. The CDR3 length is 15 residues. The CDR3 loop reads CASSPNRVARYGYTF. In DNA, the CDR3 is TGCGCCAGCAGCCCGAACAGGGTAGCCCGCTATGGCTACACCTTC. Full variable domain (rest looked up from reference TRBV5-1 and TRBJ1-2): KAGVTQTPRYLIKTRGQQVTLSCSPISGHRSVSWYQQTPGQGLQFLFEYFSETQRNKGNFPGRFSGRQFSNSRSEMNVSTLELGDSALYLCASSPNRVARYGYTFGSGTRLTVV.

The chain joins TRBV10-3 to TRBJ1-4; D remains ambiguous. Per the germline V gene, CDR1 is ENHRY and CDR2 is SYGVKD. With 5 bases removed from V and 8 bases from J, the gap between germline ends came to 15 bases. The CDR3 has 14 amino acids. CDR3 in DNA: TGTGCCATCAGTAACGAGATCACGGGGGAAAAACTGTTTTTT. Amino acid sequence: CAISNEITGEKLFF.

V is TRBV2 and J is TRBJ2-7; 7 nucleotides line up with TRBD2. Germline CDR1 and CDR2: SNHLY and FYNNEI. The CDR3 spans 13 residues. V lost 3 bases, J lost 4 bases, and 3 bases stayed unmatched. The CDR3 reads CASSEGRVYEQYF. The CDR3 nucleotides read TGTGCCAGCAGTGAGGGGAGGGTGTACGAGCAGTACTTC.

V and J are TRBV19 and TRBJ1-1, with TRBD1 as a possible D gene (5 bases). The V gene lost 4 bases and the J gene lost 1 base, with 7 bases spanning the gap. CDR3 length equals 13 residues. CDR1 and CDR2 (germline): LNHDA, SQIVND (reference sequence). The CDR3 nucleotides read TGTGCCAGTAGTAAGACAGCGAACACTGAAGCTTTCTTT. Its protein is CASSKTANTEAFF.

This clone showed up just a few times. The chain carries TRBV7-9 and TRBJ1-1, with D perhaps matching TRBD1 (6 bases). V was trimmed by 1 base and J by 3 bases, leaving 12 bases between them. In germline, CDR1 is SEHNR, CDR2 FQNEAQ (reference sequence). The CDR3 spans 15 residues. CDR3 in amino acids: CASSLGQGSDTEAFF. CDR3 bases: TGTGCCAGCAGCTTAGGTCAGGGGTCGGACACTGAAGCTTTCTTT. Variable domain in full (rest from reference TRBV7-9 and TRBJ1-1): DTGVSQNPRHKITKRGQNVTFRCDPISEHNRLYWYRQTLGQGPEFLTYFQNEAQLEKSRLLSDRFSAERPKGSFSTLEIQRTEQGDSAMYLCASSLGQGSDTEAFFGQGTRLTVV.

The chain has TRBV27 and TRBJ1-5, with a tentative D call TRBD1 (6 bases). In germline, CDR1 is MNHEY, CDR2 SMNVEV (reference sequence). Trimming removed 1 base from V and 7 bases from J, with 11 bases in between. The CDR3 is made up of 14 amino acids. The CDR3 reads CASSLLQGVQPQHF. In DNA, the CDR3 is TGTGCCAGCAGTTTATTACAGGGAGTGCAGCCCCAGCATTTT.

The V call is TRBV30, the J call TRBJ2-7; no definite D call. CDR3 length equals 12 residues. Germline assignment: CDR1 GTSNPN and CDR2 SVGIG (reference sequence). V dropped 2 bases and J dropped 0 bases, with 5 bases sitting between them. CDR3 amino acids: CAWSPSSYEQYF. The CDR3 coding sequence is TGTGCCTGGAGTCCGAGCTCCTACGAGCAGTACTTC.

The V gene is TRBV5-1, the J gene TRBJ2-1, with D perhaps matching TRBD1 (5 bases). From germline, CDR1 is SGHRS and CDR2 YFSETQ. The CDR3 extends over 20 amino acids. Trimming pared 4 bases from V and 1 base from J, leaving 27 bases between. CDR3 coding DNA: TGCGCCAGCAGCCCCGGAGACCTGGGGCGCCTGGGGAAATCCTACAATGAGCAGTTCTTC. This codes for CASSPGDLGRLGKSYNEQFF.

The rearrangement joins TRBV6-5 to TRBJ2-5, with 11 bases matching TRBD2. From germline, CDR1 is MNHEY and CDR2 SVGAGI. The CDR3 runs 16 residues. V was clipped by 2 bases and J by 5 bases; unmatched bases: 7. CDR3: CASSYLTSGGVETQYF. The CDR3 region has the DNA TGTGCCAGCAGTTACCTAACTAGCGGGGGTGTTGAGACCCAGTACTTC.

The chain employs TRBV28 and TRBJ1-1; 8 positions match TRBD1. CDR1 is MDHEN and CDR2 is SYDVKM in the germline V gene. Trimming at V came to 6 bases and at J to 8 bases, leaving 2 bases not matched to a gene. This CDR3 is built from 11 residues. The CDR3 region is CASSRGLEAFF. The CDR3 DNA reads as TGTGCCAGCAGCAGGGGGCTAGAAGCTTTCTTT. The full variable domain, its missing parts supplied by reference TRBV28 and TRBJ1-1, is DVKVTQSSRYLVKRTGEKVFLECVQDMDHENMFWYRQDPGLGLRLIYFSYDVKMKEKGDIPEGYSVSREKKERFSLILESASTNQTSMYLCASSRGLEAFFGQGTRLTVV.

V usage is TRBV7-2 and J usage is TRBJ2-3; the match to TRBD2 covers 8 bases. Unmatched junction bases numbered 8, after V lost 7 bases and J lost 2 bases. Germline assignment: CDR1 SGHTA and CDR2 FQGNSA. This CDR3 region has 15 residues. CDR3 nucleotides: TGTGCCAGCACCTATAGCGGGGCGTCCACAGATACGCAGTATTTT. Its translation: CASTYSGASTDTQYF.

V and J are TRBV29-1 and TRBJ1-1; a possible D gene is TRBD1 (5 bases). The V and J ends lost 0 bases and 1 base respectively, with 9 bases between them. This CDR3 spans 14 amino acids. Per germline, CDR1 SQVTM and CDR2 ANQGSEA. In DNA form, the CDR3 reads TGCAGCGTTGAAGAGGGGCAGGCGAACACTGAAGCTTTCTTT. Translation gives CSVEEGQANTEAFF.

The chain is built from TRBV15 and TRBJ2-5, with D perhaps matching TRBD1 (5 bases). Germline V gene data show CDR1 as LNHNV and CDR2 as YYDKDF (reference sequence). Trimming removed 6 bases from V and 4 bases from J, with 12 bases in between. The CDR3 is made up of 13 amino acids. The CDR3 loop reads CATSWFRAETQYF. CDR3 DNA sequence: TGTGCCACCAGTTGGTTCAGGGCAGAGACCCAGTACTTC.